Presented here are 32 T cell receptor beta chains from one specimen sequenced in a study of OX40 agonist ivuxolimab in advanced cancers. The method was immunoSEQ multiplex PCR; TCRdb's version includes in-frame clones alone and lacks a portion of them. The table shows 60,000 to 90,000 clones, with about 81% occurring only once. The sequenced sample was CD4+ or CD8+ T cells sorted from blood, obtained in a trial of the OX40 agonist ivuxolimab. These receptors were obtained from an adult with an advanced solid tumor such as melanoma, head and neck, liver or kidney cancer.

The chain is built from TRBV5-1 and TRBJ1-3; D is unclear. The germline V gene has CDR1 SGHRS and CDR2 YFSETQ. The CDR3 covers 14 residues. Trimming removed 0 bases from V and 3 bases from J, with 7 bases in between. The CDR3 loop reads CASSLAGGGNTIYF. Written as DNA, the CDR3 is TGCGCCAGCAGCTTGGCCGGCGGTGGAAACACCATATATTTT.

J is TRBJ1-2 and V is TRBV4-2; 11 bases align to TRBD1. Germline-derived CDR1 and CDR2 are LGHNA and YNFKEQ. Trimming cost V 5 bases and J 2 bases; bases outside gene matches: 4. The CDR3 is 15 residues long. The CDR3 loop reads CASSLGQGANYGYTF. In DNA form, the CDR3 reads TGTGCCAGCAGCTTAGGACAGGGGGCGAACTATGGCTACACCTTC.

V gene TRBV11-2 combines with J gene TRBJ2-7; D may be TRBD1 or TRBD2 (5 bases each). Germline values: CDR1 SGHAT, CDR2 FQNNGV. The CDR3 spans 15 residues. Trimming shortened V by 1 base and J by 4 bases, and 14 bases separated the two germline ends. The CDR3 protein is CASSLGPSGRYEQYF. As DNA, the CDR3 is TGTGCCAGCAGCTTAGGGCCATCGGGGCGATACGAGCAGTACTTC.

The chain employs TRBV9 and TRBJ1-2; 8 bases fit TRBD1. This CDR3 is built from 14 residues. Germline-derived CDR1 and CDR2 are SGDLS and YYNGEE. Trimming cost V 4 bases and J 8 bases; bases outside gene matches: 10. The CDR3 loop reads CASSFSGGAKGYTF. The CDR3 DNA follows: TGTGCCAGCAGCTTCTCAGGGGGCGCGAAGGGCTACACCTTC.

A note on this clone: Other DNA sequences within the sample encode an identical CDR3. The CDR3 is CASSLGQGGNQPQHF. In DNA, the CDR3 is TGCGCCAGCAGCCTGGGGCAGGGGGGCAATCAGCCCCAGCATTTT. The chain employs TRBV5-1 and TRBJ1-5; 7 bases are shared with TRBD1. V gave up 4 bases and J gave up 2 bases; unmatched junction bases: 6. Looked up from germline, CDR1 is SGHRS and CDR2 is YFSETQ. This CDR3 has 15 residues.

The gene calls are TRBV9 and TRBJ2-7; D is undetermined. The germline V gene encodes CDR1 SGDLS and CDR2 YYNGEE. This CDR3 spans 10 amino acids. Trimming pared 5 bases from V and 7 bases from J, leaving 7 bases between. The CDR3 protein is CASSDVEQYF. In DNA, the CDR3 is TGTGCCAGCAGTGATGTTGAGCAGTACTTC.

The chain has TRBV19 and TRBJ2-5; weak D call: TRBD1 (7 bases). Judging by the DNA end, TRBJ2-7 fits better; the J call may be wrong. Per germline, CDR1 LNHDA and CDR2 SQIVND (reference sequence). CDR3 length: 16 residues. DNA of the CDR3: TGTGCCAGTCGCCTGGCAGGGGGGAGCCCCTCCTACGAGCAGTACTTC. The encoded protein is CASRLAGGSPSYEQYF.

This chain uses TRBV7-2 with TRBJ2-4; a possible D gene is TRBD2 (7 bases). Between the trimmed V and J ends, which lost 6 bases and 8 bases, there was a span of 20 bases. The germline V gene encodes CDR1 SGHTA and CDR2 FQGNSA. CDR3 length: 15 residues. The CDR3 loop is CASRRGGGGGDIQYF. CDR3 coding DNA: TGTGCCAGCAGACGGGGAGGGGGAGGAGGTGACATTCAGTACTTC.

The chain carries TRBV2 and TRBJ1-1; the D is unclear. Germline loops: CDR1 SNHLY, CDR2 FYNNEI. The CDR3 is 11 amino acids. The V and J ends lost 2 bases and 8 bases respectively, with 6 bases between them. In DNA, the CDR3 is TGTGCCAGCAGTGAAATGGGGGAAGCTTTCTTT. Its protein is CASSEMGEAFF.

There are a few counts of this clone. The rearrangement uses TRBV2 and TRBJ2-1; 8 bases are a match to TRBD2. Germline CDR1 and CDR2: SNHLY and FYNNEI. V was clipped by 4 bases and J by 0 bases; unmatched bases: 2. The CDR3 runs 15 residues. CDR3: CASSAGTSSYNEQFF. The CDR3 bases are TGTGCCAGCAGTGCCGGGACTAGCTCCTACAATGAGCAGTTCTTC.

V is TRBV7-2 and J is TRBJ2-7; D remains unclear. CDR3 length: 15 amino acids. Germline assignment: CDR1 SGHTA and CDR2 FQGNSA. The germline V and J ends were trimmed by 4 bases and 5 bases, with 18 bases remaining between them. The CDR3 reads CASSSPGFKSDEQYF. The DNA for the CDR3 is TGTGCCAGCAGCTCACCGGGTTTCAAAAGCGACGAGCAGTACTTC.

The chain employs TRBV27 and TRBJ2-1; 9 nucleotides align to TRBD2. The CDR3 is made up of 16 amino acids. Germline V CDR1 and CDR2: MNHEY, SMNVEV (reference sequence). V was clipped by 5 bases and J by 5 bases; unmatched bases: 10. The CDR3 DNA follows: TGTGCCAGCAGTACCCCGGCTAGCGGGAAGCACAATGAGCAGTTCTTC. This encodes CASSTPASGKHNEQFF.

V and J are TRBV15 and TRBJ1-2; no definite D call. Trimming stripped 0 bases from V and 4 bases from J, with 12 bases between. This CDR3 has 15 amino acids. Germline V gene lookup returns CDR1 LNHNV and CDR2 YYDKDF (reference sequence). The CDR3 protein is CATSRDRGSSYGYTF. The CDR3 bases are TGTGCCACCAGCAGAGATCGCGGCAGTTCCTATGGCTACACCTTC.

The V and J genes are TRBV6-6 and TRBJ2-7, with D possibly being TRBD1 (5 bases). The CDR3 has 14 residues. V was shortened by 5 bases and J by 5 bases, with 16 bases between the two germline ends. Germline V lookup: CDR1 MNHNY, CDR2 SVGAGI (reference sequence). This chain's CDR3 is CASSPQGFYDEQYF. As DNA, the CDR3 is TGTGCCAGCAGTCCGCAGGGTTTCTATGACGAGCAGTACTTC.

CDR3 amino acids: CASSTLPDSHEQYF. For the CDR3, the DNA is TGCGCCAGCAGCACCCTCCCCGACAGCCACGAGCAGTACTTC. This chain uses TRBV5-1 with TRBJ2-7, with a tentative D call TRBD1 (5 bases). The CDR3 length is 14 residues. V was shortened by 4 bases and J by 5 bases, with 16 bases between the two germline ends. Germline V gene lookup returns CDR1 SGHRS and CDR2 YFSETQ.

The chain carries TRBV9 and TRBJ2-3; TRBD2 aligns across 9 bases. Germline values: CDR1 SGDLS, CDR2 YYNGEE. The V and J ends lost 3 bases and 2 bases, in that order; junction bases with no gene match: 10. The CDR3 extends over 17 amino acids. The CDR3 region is CASSDPRTSENTDTQYF. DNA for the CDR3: TGTGCCAGCAGCGATCCGCGGACTAGCGAAAACACAGATACGCAGTATTTT.

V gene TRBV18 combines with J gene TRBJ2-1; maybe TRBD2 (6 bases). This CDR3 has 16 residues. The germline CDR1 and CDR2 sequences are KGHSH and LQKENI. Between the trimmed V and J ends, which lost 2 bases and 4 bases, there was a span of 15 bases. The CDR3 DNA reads TGTGCCAGCTCACCAGGCGGGACCCACCTTTACAATGAGCAGTTCTTC. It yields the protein CASSPGGTHLYNEQFF.

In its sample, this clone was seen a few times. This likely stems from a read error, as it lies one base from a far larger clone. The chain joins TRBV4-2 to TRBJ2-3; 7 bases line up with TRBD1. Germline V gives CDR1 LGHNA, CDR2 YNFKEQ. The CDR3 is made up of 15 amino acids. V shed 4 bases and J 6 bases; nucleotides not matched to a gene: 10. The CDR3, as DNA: TGTGCCAGCAGCCCTGAGGGACAGCCTAGGGATACGCAGTATTTT. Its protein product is CASSPEGQPRDTQYF.

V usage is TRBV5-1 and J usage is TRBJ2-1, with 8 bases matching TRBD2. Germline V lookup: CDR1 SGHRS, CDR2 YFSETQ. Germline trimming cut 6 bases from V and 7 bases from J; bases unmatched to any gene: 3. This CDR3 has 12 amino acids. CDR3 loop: CASNPGGNEQFF. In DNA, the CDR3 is TGCGCCAGCAACCCGGGGGGGAATGAGCAGTTCTTC.

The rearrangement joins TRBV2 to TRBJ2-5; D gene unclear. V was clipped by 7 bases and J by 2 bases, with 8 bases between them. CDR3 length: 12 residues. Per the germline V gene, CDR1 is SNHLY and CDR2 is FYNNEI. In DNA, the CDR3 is TGTGCCAGCAACGAAAGACAAGAGACCCAGTACTTC. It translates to CASNERQETQYF.

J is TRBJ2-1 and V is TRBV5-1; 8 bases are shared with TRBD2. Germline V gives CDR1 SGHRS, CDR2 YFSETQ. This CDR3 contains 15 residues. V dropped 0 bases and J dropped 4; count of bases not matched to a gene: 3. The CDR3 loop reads CASSLAGGGYNEQFF. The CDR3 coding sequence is TGCGCCAGCAGCTTGGCGGGAGGGGGTTACAATGAGCAGTTCTTC. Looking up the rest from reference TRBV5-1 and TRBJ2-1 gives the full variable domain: KAGVTQTPRYLIKTRGQQVTLSCSPISGHRSVSWYQQTPGQGLQFLFEYFSETQRNKGNFPGRFSGRQFSNSRSEMNVSTLELGDSALYLCASSLAGGGYNEQFFGPGTRLTVL.

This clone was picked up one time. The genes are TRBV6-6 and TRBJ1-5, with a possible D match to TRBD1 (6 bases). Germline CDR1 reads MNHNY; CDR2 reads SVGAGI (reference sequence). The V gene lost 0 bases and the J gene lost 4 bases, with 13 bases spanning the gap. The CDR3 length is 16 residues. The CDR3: CASSYSNQGINQPQHF. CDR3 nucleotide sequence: TGTGCCAGCAGTTACTCGAACCAGGGGATTAATCAGCCCCAGCATTTT.

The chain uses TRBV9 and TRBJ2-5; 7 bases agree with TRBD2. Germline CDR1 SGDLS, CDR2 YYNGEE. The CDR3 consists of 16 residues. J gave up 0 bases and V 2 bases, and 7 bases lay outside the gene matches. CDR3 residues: CASSVHPSGNQETQYF. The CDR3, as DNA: TGTGCCAGCAGCGTCCACCCTAGCGGCAACCAAGAGACCCAGTACTTC.

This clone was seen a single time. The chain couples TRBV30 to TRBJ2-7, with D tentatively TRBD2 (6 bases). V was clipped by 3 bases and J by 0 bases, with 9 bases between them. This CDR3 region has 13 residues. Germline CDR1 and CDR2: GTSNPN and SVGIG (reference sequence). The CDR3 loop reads CAWRAGSSYEQYF. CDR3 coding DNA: TGTGCCTGGAGGGCCGGGAGCTCCTACGAGCAGTACTTC.

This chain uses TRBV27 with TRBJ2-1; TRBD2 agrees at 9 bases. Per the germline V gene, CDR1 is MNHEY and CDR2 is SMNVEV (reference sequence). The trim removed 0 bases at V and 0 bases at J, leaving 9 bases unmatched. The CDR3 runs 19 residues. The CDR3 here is CASSLSVPSGTSSYNEQFF. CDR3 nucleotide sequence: TGTGCCAGCAGTTTATCGGTGCCTAGCGGGACGAGCTCCTACAATGAGCAGTTCTTC.

The CDR3 here is CASSSQGSSSGNTIYF. Here the CDR3 DNA reads TGTGCCAGCTCATCCCAGGGGTCGAGCTCTGGAAACACCATATATTTT. The chain joins TRBV18 to TRBJ1-3; D may be TRBD1 (6 bases). Germline V gene data show CDR1 as KGHSH and CDR2 as LQKENI. V was clipped by 5 bases and J by 0 bases, with 14 bases between them. CDR3 length: 16 amino acids. The full variable domain, completed using reference TRBV18 and TRBJ1-3, is NAGVMQNPRHLVRRRGQEARLRCSPMKGHSHVYWYRQLPEEGLKFMVYLQKENIIDESGMPKERFSAEFPKEGPSILRIQQVVRGDSAAYFCASSSQGSSSGNTIYFGEGSWLTVV.

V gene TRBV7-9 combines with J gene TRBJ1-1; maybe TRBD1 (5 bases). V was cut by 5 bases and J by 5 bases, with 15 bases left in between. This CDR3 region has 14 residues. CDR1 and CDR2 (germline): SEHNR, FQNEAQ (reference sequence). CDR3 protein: CASSPRREGTEAFF. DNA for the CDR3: TGTGCCAGCAGCCCGCGTCGCGAGGGGACTGAAGCTTTCTTT.

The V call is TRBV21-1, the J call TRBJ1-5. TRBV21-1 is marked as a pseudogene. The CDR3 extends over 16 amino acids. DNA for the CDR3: TGTGCCAGCAGCGCGGTCATCGGGCCCACCGACCCTCCTGAGCATTTT. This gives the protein CASSAVIGPTDPPEHF.

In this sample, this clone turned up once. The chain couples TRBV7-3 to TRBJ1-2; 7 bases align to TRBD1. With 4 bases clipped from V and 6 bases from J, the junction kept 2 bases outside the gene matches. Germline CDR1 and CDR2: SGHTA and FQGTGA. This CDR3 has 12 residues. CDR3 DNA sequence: TGTGCCAGCAGCTGGACAGGAGATGGCTACACCTTC. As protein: CASSWTGDGYTF.

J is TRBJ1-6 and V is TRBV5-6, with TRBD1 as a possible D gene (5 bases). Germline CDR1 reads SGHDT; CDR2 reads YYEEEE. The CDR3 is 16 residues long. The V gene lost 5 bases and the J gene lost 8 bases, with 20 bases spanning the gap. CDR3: CASSYRPAGWDSPLHF. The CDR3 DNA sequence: TGTGCCAGCAGTTACCGTCCTGCAGGGTGGGATTCACCCCTCCACTTT. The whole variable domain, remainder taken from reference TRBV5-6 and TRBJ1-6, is DAGVTQSPTHLIKTRGQQVTLRCSPKSGHDTVSWYQQALGQGPQFIFQYYEEEERQRGNFPDRFSGHQFPNYSSELNVNALLLGDSALYLCASSYRPAGWDSPLHFGNGTRLTVT.

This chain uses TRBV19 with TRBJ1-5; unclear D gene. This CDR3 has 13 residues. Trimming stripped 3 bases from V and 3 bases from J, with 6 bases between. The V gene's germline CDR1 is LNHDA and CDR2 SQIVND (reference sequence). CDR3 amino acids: CASSILVNQPQHF. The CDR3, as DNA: TGTGCCAGTAGTATCCTAGTCAATCAGCCCCAGCATTTT.

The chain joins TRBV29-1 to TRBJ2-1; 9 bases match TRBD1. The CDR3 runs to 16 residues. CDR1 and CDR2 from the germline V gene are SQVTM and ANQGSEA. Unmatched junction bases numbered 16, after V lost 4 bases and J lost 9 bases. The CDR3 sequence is CSVVGLQGASMFEQFF. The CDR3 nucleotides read TGCAGCGTTGTAGGGTTACAGGGGGCTAGCATGTTTGAGCAGTTCTTC.